The 20 T cell receptor beta chains in this list originate from one sample, sequenced in a study of T cell responses to AZD1222 COVID-19 vaccine. Generated by immunoSEQ multiplex PCR, the TCRdb table keeps only in-frame clones and is missing some. The sample yields some 100,000 clones, roughly nine tenths seen once. Sequencing was performed on peripheral blood, taken on day 0 of AZD1222 vaccination. The receptors derive from an adult in good health.

J is TRBJ2-7 and V is TRBV5-1; 7 bases align to TRBD1. Germline trimming cut 4 bases from V and 2 bases from J; bases unmatched to any gene: 3. Looked up from germline, CDR1 is SGHRS and CDR2 is YFSETQ. The CDR3 covers 13 residues. The CDR3 nucleotides read TGCGCCAGCAGCAACACAGGGGCCTACGAGCAGTACTTC. Translation gives CASSNTGAYEQYF.

The gene calls are TRBV21-1 and TRBJ1-5. TRBV21-1 is a documented pseudogene. The CDR3 contains 18 residues. The CDR3 bases are TGTGCCAGCAGCAAATCCAAGAGGGGACCTAAGGGCAATCAGCCCCAGCATTTT. This translates into CASSKSKRGPKGNQPQHF.

V is TRBV7-2 and J is TRBJ2-7; D remains ambiguous. Between the trimmed V and J ends, which lost 1 base and 6 bases, there was a span of 10 bases. This CDR3 region has 13 residues. Germline V gene data show CDR1 as SGHTA and CDR2 as FQGNSA. The DNA of the CDR3 is TGTGCCAGCAGCTTAGGGCCCGCCGGCGAGCAGTACTTC. Protein product: CASSLGPAGEQYF.

The chain joins TRBV5-1 to TRBJ2-1, with TRBD2 identical over 11 bases. Per germline, CDR1 SGHRS and CDR2 YFSETQ. The CDR3 contains 16 residues. The junction had 10 bases not matched to a gene; V was cut back by 4 bases and J by 7 bases. CDR3 protein: CASSANLAGGWNEQFF. CDR3 nucleotide sequence: TGCGCCAGCAGCGCGAACCTAGCGGGAGGTTGGAATGAGCAGTTCTTC.

This clone has a handful of counts. This CDR3 reads CASTAAPEGSPLHF. The CDR3 DNA sequence: TGTGCCAGCACCGCGGCCCCGGAGGGCTCACCCCTCCACTTT. The chain joins TRBV6-5 to TRBJ1-6; D gene unclear. Trimming cost V 7 bases and J 10 bases, with 17 bases left between them. Germline lookup yields CDR1 MNHEY and CDR2 SVGAGI. The CDR3 has 14 amino acids.

The J gene is TRBJ2-1, the V gene TRBV19, with D unresolved. CDR3 length: 14 residues. Germline CDR1 reads LNHDA; CDR2 reads SQIVND (reference sequence). V was pared by 5 bases and J by 6 bases, with 14 bases between. For the CDR3, the DNA is TGTGCCAGTAGTGTGGGAAACCAGGCCAATGAGCAGTTCTTC. This sequence encodes CASSVGNQANEQFF. The variable domain in full, completed from reference TRBV19 and TRBJ2-1, reads DGGITQSPKYLFRKEGQNVTLSCEQNLNHDAMYWYRQDPGQGLRLIYYSQIVNDFQKGDIAEGYSVSREKKESFPLTVTSAQKNPTAFYLCASSVGNQANEQFFGPGTRLTVL.

The V and J genes are TRBV28 and TRBJ1-2; no firm D call. Trimming left V 5 bases short and J 8 bases short, with 9 bases between. This CDR3 contains 11 residues. Per germline, CDR1 MDHEN and CDR2 SYDVKM. The CDR3 sequence: CASSEPGGYTF. The DNA of the CDR3 is TGTGCCAGCAGTGAACCGGGGGGCTACACCTTC.

The V and J genes are TRBV5-3 and TRBJ1-1, with 8 bases fitting TRBD1. TRBV5-3 is marked as an open reading frame, function uncertain. The CDR3 has 17 amino acids. The ends lost 4 bases at V and 4 bases at J; junction bases unmatched: 15. The CDR3 DNA follows: TGTGCCAGAAGCCTCCTCCGGGCGACAGGGGCTACCACTGAAGCTTTCTTT. Translation: CARSLLRATGATTEAFF.

The genes are TRBV7-2 and TRBJ1-4; maybe TRBD1 (6 bases). The CDR3 totals 17 residues. The V end was cut by 1 base, the J end by 10 bases, with 22 bases between. Germline V CDR1 and CDR2: SGHTA, FQGNSA. CDR3 sequence: CASSLESFGTPPGKLFF. As DNA, the CDR3 is TGTGCCAGCAGCTTAGAGTCGTTTGGGACACCACCAGGAAAACTGTTTTTT.

The V and J genes are TRBV3-1 (or the pseudogene TRBV3-2) and TRBJ2-1; maybe TRBD2 (6 bases). The CDR3 runs to 11 residues. V shed 4 bases and J shed 8 bases, with 6 bases lying between them. CDR1 is LGHDT, CDR2 YNNKEL, per germline (reference sequence). In DNA form, the CDR3 reads TGTGCCAGCAGCCTAGCGGATGAGCAGTTCTTC. This gives the protein CASSLADEQFF.

This chain joins TRBV25-1 and TRBJ2-7; D remains unclear. Germline V gene data show CDR1 as MGHDK and CDR2 as SYGVNS. V dropped 4 bases and J dropped 0 bases, with 4 bases sitting between them. The CDR3 covers 12 residues. The CDR3 reads CASSASSYEQYF. CDR3 bases: TGTGCCAGCAGTGCGAGCTCCTACGAGCAGTACTTC.

This clone was seen only once. The chain has TRBV27 and TRBJ2-1; 11 nucleotides align to TRBD2. CDR1 and CDR2 from the germline V gene are MNHEY and SMNVEV (reference sequence). The V segment lost 3 bases and the J segment 6 bases; nucleotides outside the gene matches: 13. The CDR3 length is 18 residues. This chain's CDR3 is CASSFYGRLAGLGNEQFF. The DNA for the CDR3 is TGTGCCAGCAGTTTTTACGGACGACTAGCGGGATTGGGCAATGAGCAGTTCTTC.

The chain combines TRBV6-2 or TRBV6-3 with TRBJ1-1; D is possibly TRBD1 (5 bases). The V gene's germline CDR1 is MNHEY and CDR2 SVGEGT. Trimming cost V 0 bases and J 5 bases, with 22 bases left between them. This CDR3 has 18 amino acids. The CDR3 sequence: CASSYSILVRGRRTEAFF. The CDR3 coding sequence is TGTGCCAGCAGTTACTCGATCTTAGTCCGGGGGAGGAGGACTGAAGCTTTCTTT.

The V and J genes are TRBV28 and TRBJ2-1, with 11 positions matching TRBD2. The CDR3 consists of 15 residues. Per germline, CDR1 MDHEN and CDR2 SYDVKM. The V gene end was trimmed by 7 bases and the J gene end by 7 bases; junction bases not matched to a gene: 9. In DNA, the CDR3 is TGTGCCAGCATCCCTCACGGACTAGCGGGTAATGAGCAGTTCTTC. Protein sequence: CASIPHGLAGNEQFF. Full variable domain (remainder filled in from reference TRBV28 and TRBJ2-1): DVKVTQSSRYLVKRTGEKVFLECVQDMDHENMFWYRQDPGLGLRLIYFSYDVKMKEKGDIPEGYSVSREKKERFSLILESASTNQTSMYLCASIPHGLAGNEQFFGPGTRLTVL.

This chain connects TRBV5-8 to TRBJ2-2, with a tentative D call TRBD1 (5 bases). The CDR3 has 16 amino acids. Germline V gene sequence: CDR1 SGHTS, CDR2 YDEGEE. V was cut by 3 bases and J by 3 bases, with 15 bases left in between. The CDR3 sequence is CASSWGRVRDTGELFF. In nucleotides, the CDR3 is TGTGCCAGCAGCTGGGGCCGGGTTAGGGACACCGGGGAGCTGTTTTTT.

Here the CDR3 reads CASSLGGSGYEQYF. For the CDR3, the DNA is TGTGCCAGCAGCTTGGGGGGTAGTGGGTACGAGCAGTACTTC. The rearrangement uses TRBV5-6 and TRBJ2-7; no clear D. Per germline, CDR1 SGHDT and CDR2 YYEEEE. There are 14 residues in the CDR3. Trimming shortened V by 0 bases and J by 4 bases, and 11 bases separated the two germline ends. Together with reference TRBV5-6 and TRBJ2-7, the CDR3 gives the full variable domain: DAGVTQSPTHLIKTRGQQVTLRCSPKSGHDTVSWYQQALGQGPQFIFQYYEEEERQRGNFPDRFSGHQFPNYSSELNVNALLLGDSALYLCASSLGGSGYEQYFGPGTRLTVT.

The V call is TRBV6-1, the J call TRBJ2-7; weak D call: TRBD1 (6 bases). There are 15 residues in the CDR3. Trimming removed 0 bases from V and 3 bases from J, with 12 bases in between. Looked up from germline, CDR1 is MNHNS and CDR2 is SASEGT. CDR3 in DNA: TGTGCCAGCAGTGAAGCGCAGGGGTCCCTCTACGAGCAGTACTTC. This codes for CASSEAQGSLYEQYF.

This chain uses TRBV10-3 with TRBJ1-1; possibly TRBD1 for D (6 bases). CDR1 is ENHRY and CDR2 is SYGVKD in the germline V gene. The V gene lost 7 bases and the J gene lost 4 bases, with 16 bases spanning the gap. The CDR3 covers 14 residues. The DNA of the CDR3 is TGTGCCATCAATAAGGGGGAAGAATTCACTGAAGCTTTCTTT. Amino acid sequence: CAINKGEEFTEAFF.

The rearrangement joins TRBV5-1 to TRBJ2-2; TRBD2 matches at 8 bases. This CDR3 has 16 residues. Germline loops: CDR1 SGHRS, CDR2 YFSETQ. Trimming at V came to 4 bases and at J to 3 bases, leaving 8 bases not matched to a gene. CDR3 nucleotide sequence: TGCGCCAGCAGCCCGGGAGGGCTCTACGACACCGGGGAGCTGTTTTTT. Its translation is CASSPGGLYDTGELFF.

The CDR3 here is CASSYGDRVPGELFF. The CDR3, as DNA: TGTGCCAGCAGTTACGGGGACAGGGTCCCCGGGGAGCTGTTTTTT. This sequence joins TRBV6-5 and TRBJ2-2, with 9 bases aligning to TRBD1. CDR3 length equals 15 residues. V lost 2 bases to trimming and J lost 6 bases; unmatched junction nucleotides: 4. From germline, CDR1 is MNHEY and CDR2 SVGAGI.